This record looks at one T cell receptor beta chain sequence and its context. The target antigen is unknown. The data were obtained in a study of siplizumab effects on memory and regulatory T cells. Study-level results: Mappable alloreactive CD4+ clones came from Treg cells around 65% of the time on average with siplizumab, against roughly 27% in controls. Of the proliferating CD4+ or CD8+ clones, roughly 75-96% lacked a naive or memory phenotype that could be assigned. Naive T cell populations appeared to exhibit greater diversity than memory cells and appeared to be major alloresponse contributors. Unstimulated subsets accounted for the mapping of only a minor share of the clones that were alloreactive.

Repertoires were generated with immunoSEQ multiplex PCR, while TCRdb's copy carries only in-frame clones and drops some. The table has nearly 95,000 clones, 94% seen once. CDR1 and CDR2 (germline): LNHDA, SQIVND (reference sequence). This CDR3 spans 15 amino acids. V lost 5 bases, J lost 5 bases, and 15 bases lay in between. Specimen: non-Treg CD4+ T cells sorted from blood. The chain is built from TRBV19 and TRBJ2-2, with TRBD2 as a possible D gene (6 bases). The sequence was obtained from a human donor in good health. The CDR3 loop reads CASSPGLPGTGELFF. In DNA, the CDR3 is TGTGCCAGTAGTCCGGGACTCCCGGGGACCGGGGAGCTGTTTTTT.